This TCR beta chain derives from a study of control samples from healthy donors and cancer patients. Germline CDR1 reads MDHEN; CDR2 reads SYDVKM. The CDR3 has 14 amino acids. Between the trimmed V and J ends, which lost 5 bases and 6 bases, there was a span of 14 bases. The protocol was immunoSEQ multiplex PCR, while the TCRdb copy is restricted to in-frame clones and leaves out a portion. The table records about 34,000 clones, approximately 86% of them present only once. What was sequenced was PBMCs. This receptor was taken from a woman aged 40-49 years with lung cancer. The chain couples TRBV28 to TRBJ1-5; D perhaps matches TRBD1 (6 bases). The CDR3 reads CASSAQGEGQPQHF. The CDR3 DNA sequence: TGTGCCAGCAGTGCACAGGGAGAAGGTCAGCCCCAGCATTTT.